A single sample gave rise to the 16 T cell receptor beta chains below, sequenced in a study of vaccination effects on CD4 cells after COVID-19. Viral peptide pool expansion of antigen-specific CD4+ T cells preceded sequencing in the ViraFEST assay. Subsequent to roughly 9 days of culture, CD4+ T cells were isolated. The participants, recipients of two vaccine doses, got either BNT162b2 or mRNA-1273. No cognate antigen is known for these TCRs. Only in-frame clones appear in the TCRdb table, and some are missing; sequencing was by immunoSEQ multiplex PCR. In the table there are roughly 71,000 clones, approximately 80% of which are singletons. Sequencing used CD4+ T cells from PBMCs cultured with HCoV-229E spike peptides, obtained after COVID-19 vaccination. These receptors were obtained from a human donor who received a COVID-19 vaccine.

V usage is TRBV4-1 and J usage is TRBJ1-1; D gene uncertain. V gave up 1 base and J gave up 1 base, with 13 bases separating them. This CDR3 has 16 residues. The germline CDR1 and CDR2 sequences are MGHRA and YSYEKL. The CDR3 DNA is TGCGCCAGCAGCCAAGTCACCAGAACAGAGAACACTGAAGCTTTCTTT. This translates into CASSQVTRTENTEAFF.

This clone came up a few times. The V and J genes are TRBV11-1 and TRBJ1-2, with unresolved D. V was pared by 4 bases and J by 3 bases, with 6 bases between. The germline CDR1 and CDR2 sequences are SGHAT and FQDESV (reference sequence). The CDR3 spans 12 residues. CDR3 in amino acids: CASSSSHYGYTF. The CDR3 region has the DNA TGTGCCAGCAGCTCTTCGCACTATGGCTACACCTTC.

CDR3 protein: CASSGGREKLFF. As DNA, the CDR3 is TGTGCCAGCAGTGGGGGGAGGGAAAAACTGTTTTTT. This chain joins TRBV2 and TRBJ1-4; D might be TRBD1 (5 bases). The V and J ends lost 4 bases and 8 bases respectively, with 8 bases between them. Germline lookup yields CDR1 SNHLY and CDR2 FYNNEI. This CDR3 region has 12 residues.

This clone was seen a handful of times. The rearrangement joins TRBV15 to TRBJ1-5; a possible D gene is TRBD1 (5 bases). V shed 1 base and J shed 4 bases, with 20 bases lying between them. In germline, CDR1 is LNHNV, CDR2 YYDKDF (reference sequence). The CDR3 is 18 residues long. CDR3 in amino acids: CATSRGTGLQRLNQPQHF. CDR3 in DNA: TGTGCCACCAGCAGAGGCACAGGCTTACAGAGACTTAATCAGCCCCAGCATTTT.

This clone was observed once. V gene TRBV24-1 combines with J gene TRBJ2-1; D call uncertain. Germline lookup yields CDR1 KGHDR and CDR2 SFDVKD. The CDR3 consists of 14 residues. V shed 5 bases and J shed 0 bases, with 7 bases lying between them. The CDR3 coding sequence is TGTGCCACCAGTGTTCCGGGCTCCTACAATGAGCAGTTCTTC. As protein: CATSVPGSYNEQFF.

CDR3 sequence (DNA): TGTGCCAGCAGTTACTCCGGCGGCTACTACAATGAGCAGTTCTTC. Translating it yields CASSYSGGYYNEQFF. The chain uses TRBV6-6 and TRBJ2-1, with D uncertain. Trimming took 0 bases from V and 3 from J, leaving 9 bases between them. The CDR3 loop spans 15 amino acids. The germline V gene encodes CDR1 MNHNY and CDR2 SVGAGI (reference sequence).

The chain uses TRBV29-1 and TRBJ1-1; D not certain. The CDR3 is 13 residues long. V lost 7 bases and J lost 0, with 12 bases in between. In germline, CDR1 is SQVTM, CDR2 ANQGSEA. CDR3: CSAKDGMNTEAFF. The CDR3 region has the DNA TGCAGCGCTAAGGACGGAATGAACACTGAAGCTTTCTTT.

CDR3 coding DNA: TGTGCCAGCACCGGGACAGGGGGGCCACCCCTCCACTTT. This encodes CASTGTGGPPLHF. The chain combines TRBV6-6 with TRBJ1-6; TRBD1 matches at 11 bases. The CDR3 sequence is 13 residues long. Unmatched junction bases numbered 4, after V lost 7 bases and J lost 11 bases. Germline CDR1 and CDR2: MNHNY and SVGAGI (reference sequence).

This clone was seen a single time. This CDR3 is CASSDFHRNTGELFF. CDR3 DNA: TGTGCCAGCAGTGATTTCCATCGAAACACCGGGGAGCTGTTTTTT. The chain combines TRBV6-4 with TRBJ2-2; no definite D call. This CDR3 is 15 amino acids long. Germline CDR1 reads MRHNA; CDR2 reads SNTAGT. V was cut by 3 bases and J by 2 bases, with 10 bases left in between.

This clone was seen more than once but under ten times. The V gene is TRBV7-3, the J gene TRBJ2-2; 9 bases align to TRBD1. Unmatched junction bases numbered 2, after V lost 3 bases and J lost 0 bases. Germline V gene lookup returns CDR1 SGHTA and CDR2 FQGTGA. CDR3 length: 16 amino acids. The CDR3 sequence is CASSLTGGSNTGELFF. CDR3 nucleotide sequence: TGTGCCAGCAGCTTGACAGGGGGGTCGAACACCGGGGAGCTGTTTTTT.

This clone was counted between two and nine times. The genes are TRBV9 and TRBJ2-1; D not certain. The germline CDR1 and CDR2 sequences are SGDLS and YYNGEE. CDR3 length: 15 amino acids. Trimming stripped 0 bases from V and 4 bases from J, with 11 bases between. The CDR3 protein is CASSVAAAPYNEQFF. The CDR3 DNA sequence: TGTGCCAGCAGCGTAGCGGCAGCCCCTTACAATGAGCAGTTCTTC.

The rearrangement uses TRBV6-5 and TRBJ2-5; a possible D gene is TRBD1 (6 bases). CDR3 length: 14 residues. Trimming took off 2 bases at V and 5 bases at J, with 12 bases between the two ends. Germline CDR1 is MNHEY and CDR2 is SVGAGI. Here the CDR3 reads CASSYLTGRETQYF. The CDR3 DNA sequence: TGTGCCAGCAGTTACCTGACAGGCCGGGAGACCCAGTACTTC.

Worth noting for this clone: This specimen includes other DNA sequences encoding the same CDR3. As DNA, the CDR3 is TGTGCCAGCAGCTTGAGTTACACAGATACGCAGTATTTT. It yields the protein CASSLSYTDTQYF. The chain has TRBV7-2 and TRBJ2-3; no firm D call. Looked up from germline, CDR1 is SGHTA and CDR2 is FQGNSA. Deletions cut 3 bases from V and 2 bases from J, with 6 bases between. The CDR3 consists of 13 residues.

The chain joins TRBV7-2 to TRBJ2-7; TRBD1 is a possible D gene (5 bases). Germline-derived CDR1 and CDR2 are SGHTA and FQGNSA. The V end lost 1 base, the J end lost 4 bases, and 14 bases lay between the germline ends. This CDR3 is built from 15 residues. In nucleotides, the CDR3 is TGTGCCAGCAGCTTAGATCCTAGGGGAAGATACGAGCAGTACGTC. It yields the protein CASSLDPRGRYEQYV.

This CDR3 reads CASSPSGGVETQYF. CDR3 in DNA: TGTGCCAGCAGTCCTAGCGGGGGGGTAGAGACCCAGTACTTC. V is TRBV7-3 and J is TRBJ2-5, with 12 positions matching TRBD2. Germline V CDR1 and CDR2: SGHTA, FQGTGA. The CDR3 has 14 amino acids. V lost 6 bases, J lost 4 bases, and 3 bases stayed unmatched.

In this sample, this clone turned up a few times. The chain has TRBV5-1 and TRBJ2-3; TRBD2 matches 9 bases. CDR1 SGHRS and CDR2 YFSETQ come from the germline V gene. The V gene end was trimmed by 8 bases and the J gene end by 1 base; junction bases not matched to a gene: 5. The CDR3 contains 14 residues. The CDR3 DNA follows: TGCGCCAGTGGCGGGGGGGCCGGCACAGATACGCAGTATTTT. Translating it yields CASGGGAGTDTQYF.